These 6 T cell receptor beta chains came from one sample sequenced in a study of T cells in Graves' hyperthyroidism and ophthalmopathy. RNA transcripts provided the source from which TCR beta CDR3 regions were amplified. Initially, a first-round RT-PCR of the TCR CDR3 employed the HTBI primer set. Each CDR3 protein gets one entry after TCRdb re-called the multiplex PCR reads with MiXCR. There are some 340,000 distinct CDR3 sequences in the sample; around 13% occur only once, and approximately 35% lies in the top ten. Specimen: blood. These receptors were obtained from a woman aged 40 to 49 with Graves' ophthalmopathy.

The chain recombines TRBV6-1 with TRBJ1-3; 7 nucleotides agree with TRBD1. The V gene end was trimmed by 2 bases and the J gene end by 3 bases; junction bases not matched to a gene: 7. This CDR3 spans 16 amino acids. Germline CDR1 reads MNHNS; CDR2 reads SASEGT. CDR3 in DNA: TGTGCCAGCAGTGAACCTGGCAGGGGGAGTGGAAACACCATATATTTT. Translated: CASSEPGRGSGNTIYF.

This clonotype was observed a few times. CDR3 protein: CASSYSLTGNTEAFF. CDR3 DNA: TGTGCCAGCAGTTACTCGTTGACAGGGAACACTGAAGCTTTCTTT. The chain recombines TRBV6-5 with TRBJ1-1; D perhaps matches TRBD1 (6 bases). Germline assignment: CDR1 MNHEY and CDR2 SVGAGI. This CDR3 is 15 amino acids long. V was shortened by 0 bases and J by 1 base, with 9 bases between the two germline ends.

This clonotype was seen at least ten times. The CDR3 DNA sequence: TGTGCCACCAGCGGGACAGGCAACAATCAGCCCCAGCATTTT. This encodes CATSGTGNNQPQHF. The chain uses TRBV24-1 and TRBJ1-5; 8 bases map to TRBD1. The CDR3 is made up of 14 amino acids. The ends lost 7 bases at V and 3 bases at J; junction bases unmatched: 4. The germline V gene encodes CDR1 KGHDR and CDR2 SFDVKD.

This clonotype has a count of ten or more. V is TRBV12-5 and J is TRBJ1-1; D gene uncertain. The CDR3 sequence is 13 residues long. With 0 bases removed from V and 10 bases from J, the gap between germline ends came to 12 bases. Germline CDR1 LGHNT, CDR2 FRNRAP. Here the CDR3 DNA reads TGTGCTAGTGGTTTGGTAGGCGGAGGGCGAGCTTTCTTT. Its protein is CASGLVGGGRAFF.

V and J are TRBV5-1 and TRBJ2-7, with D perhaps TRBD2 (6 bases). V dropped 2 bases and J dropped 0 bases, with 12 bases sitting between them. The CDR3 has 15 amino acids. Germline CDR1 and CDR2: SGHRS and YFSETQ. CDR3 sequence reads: CASSFYPGDSYEQYF. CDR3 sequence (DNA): TGCGCCAGCAGCTTCTACCCGGGGGACTCCTACGAGCAGTACTTC.

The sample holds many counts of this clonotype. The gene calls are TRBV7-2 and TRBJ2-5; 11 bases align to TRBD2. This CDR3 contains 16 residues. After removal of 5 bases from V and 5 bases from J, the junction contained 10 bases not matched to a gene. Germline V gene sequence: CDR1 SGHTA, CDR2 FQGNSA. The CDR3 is CASSGPGLAVRETQYF. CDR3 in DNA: TGTGCCAGCAGCGGTCCGGGACTAGCGGTGAGGGAGACCCAGTACTTC.